The rows below give T cell receptor beta chains drawn from one sample of a study of Graves' ophthalmopathy and Graves' hyperthyroidism. TCRdb reprocessed the multiplex PCR reads via MiXCR and lists one record per CDR3 protein. The sample contains roughly 220,000 distinct CDR3 sequences, less than 55% of which appear only once. Sequencing was performed on peripheral blood. The source of these receptors is an adult man with Graves' ophthalmopathy. The CDR3 runs from the conserved cysteine through the conserved F or W. D genes are given only for firm matches. Some rows have no size entry. The others give once, few or many, or a class for an expanded clone.

>TRBV6-5|TRBJ1-5|.|.
TGTGCCAGCAGTTACCCGGCAGGGCTCAATCAGCCCCAGCATTTT
CASSYPAGLNQPQHF
>TRBV20-1|TRBJ1-5|TRBD1|.
TGCAGTGCTAGAGATAGGATACAGGGGAGCAATCAGCCCCAGCATTTT
CSARDRIQGSNQPQHF
>TRBV20-1|TRBJ2-7|TRBD2|.
TGCAGTGCTAGAGCGACTAGCGGGACCGAGCAGTACTTC
CSARATSGTEQYF
>TRBV20-1|TRBJ1-4|.|.
TGCAGTGCTAGAGATCGTGAAAAACTGTTTTTT
CSARDREKLFF
>TRBV7-9|TRBJ2-5|TRBD1|.
TGTGCCAGCAGTGGCAGAGACAGGGGCCAAGAGACCCAGTACTTC
CASSGRDRGQETQYF
>TRBV6-5|TRBJ1-5|.|.
TGTGCCAGCCAGGGAGGTTTAGCTCAGCCCCAGCATTTT
CASQGGLAQPQHF
>TRBV10-3|TRBJ1-6|TRBD1|few
TGTGCCATCCAGGGACAGGGGGCAGGGTCACCCCTCCACTTT
CAIQGQGAGSPLHF
>TRBV28|TRBJ1-2|TRBD1|.
TGTGCCAGCATACAACAGGGGAGGGACTATGGCTACACCTTC
CASIQQGRDYGYTF
>TRBV19|TRBJ1-4|.|.
TGTGCCAGTAGGACAGCTTCGTCTATGAAACTGTTTTTT
CASRTASSMKLFF
>TRBV27|TRBJ2-5|.|.
TGTGCCAGCAGTTTATCCTTCCCTCTGGTGGGGGCAGGGGAGACCCAGTACTTC
CASSLSFPLVGAGETQYF
>TRBV20-1|TRBJ1-3|.|.
TGCAGTGCTAGACAGAGCTCTGGAAACACCATATATTTT
CSARQSSGNTIYF
>TRBV20-1|TRBJ1-6|TRBD1|few
TGCAGTGCTAGAACCGGGACAGGAGGGTCACCCCTCCACTTT
CSARTGTGGSPLHF
>TRBV15|TRBJ1-1|.|.
TGTGCCACCACGGGGGACTTTAACACTGAAGCTTTCTTT
CATTGDFNTEAFF
>TRBV2|TRBJ2-7|TRBD2|.
TGTGCCAGCAGGACCGGGACTAGCTTTGACGAGCAGTACTTC
CASRTGTSFDEQYF
>TRBV24-1|TRBJ1-1|TRBD1|.
TGTGCCACCAGCCCCCGGGACAGTCCGAACACTGAAGCTTCCTTT
CATSPRDSPNTEASF
>TRBV25-1|TRBJ1-2|.|.
TGTGCCAGCCCCGGGGGGGCCGGGTATGGCTACACCTTC
CASPGGAGYGYTF